This entry features one TCR beta chain sequence. Each participant's cohort was designated according to participant-reported clinical history. The sample comes from a study of blood T cell repertoires in COVID-19. The assay was immunoSEQ multiplex PCR, and TCRdb's table has in-frame clones only and misses some. This sample has 300,000 to 400,000 clones, with roughly 90% found just once. The CDR3 has 13 amino acids. The germline gives CDR1 MNHEY, CDR2 SVGAGI. Germline trimming cut 5 bases from V and 5 bases from J; bases unmatched to any gene: 2. V and J are TRBV6-5 and TRBJ1-5; 8 bases match TRBD1. This TCR came from a woman in her 30s with acute COVID-19. Sequenced material: PBMCs or T cells enriched from blood (not recorded which). The CDR3 sequence is CASSPDRDQPQHF. The CDR3 DNA reads as TGTGCCAGCAGTCCGGACAGGGATCAGCCCCAGCATTTT.